This entry concerns a single T cell receptor (beta chain). The sample comes from a study of metastatic and nonmetastatic thyroid tumors. Study-level background: Peripheral blood and tumor or nodule samples from malignant and benign thyroid patients were compared.

Germline V CDR1 and CDR2: DFQATT, SNEGSKA (reference sequence). The junction had 5 bases not matched to a gene; V was cut back by 3 bases and J by 7 bases. The CDR3 runs 12 residues. TCRdb used MiXCR to call clones anew from the PCR reads. The data contain under 50,000 clones, about 26% of them singletons. No patient received treatment before thyroid surgery. This TCR was recovered from a male donor with papillary thyroid cancer or a benign thyroid nodule (not recorded which). Some clones in this sample may be carry-over from other donors' samples. The gene calls are TRBV20-1 and TRBJ2-7; 8 bases are shared with TRBD2. The sample consisted of blood. As DNA, the CDR3 is TGCAGTGCTAGCGGGAGGGCCTGGGAGCAGTACTTC. This gives the protein CSASGRAWEQYF.